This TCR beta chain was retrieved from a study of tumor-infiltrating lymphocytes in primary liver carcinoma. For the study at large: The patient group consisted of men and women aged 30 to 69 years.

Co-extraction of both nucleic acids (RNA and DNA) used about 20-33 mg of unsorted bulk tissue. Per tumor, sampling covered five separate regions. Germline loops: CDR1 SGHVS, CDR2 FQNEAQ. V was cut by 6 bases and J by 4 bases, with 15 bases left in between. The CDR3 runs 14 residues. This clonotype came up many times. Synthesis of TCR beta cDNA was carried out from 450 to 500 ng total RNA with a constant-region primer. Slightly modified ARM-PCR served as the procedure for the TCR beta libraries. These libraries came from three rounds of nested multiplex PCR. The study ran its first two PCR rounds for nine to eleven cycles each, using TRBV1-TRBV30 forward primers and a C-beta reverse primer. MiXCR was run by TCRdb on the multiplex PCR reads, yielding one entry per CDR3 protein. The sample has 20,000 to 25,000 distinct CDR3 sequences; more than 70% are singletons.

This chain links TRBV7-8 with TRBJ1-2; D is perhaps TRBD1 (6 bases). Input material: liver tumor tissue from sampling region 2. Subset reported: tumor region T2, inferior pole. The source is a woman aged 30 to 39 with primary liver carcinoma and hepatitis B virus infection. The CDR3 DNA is TGTGCCAGCAGTTCCGGGGCAGGGGTCTATGGCTACACCTTC. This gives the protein CASSSGAGVYGYTF.